The T cell receptor (beta chain) described here comes from a study of identical twins. All donors were healthy Caucasians. After template switching added a universal primer site, the resulting cDNA carried unique molecular identifiers. TCRdb ran MiXCR on the 5' RACE reads and lists one entry per CDR3 protein. The data contain about 470,000 distinct CDR3 sequences, less than 25% of them singletons. The CDR3 runs 14 residues. Germline lookup yields CDR1 GTSNPN and CDR2 SVGIG (reference sequence). V gave up 1 base and J gave up 4 bases, with 11 bases separating them. A further study also used this sample, focusing on T cells expressing NK-cell markers.

J is TRBJ1-5 and V is TRBV30, with D possibly matching TRBD1 (6 bases). The sequence derives from a woman between 18 and 30 years old in good health. Material: CD4+ T cells sorted from blood. As DNA, the CDR3 is TGTGCCTGGAGTGCCGGACAGTTTAATCAGCCCCAGCATTTT. This encodes CAWSAGQFNQPQHF. The complete variable domain, with remaining parts taken from reference TRBV30 and TRBJ1-5, reads SQTIHQWPATLVQPVGSPLSLECTVEGTSNPNLYWYRQAAGRGLQLLFYSVGIGQISSEVPQNLSASRPQDRQFILSSKKLLLSDSGFYLCAWSAGQFNQPQHFGDGTRLSIL.